Shown below are 16 T cell receptor beta chains from a single sample sequenced in a study of blood T cell repertoires in COVID-19. Sequencing was performed with immunoSEQ multiplex PCR; in TCRdb, only in-frame clones are kept and a portion is missing. Of 90,000 to 100,000 clones in the sample, around four fifths are singletons; the top ten hold 8% to 13%. Input material: peripheral blood. The receptors were sampled from a man between 65 and 85 years old with acute or convalescent COVID-19.

The genes are TRBV7-9 and TRBJ1-6, with a weak D call TRBD1 (5 bases). CDR3 length equals 15 residues. Looked up from germline, CDR1 is SEHNR and CDR2 is FQNEAQ (reference sequence). Trimming took off 2 bases at V and 8 bases at J, with 13 bases between the two ends. CDR3 residues: CASSLSAGVDSPLHF. The CDR3 nucleotides are TGTGCCAGCAGCTTATCGGCGGGGGTGGATTCACCCCTCCACTTT.

The chain couples TRBV14 to TRBJ2-5; 7 positions agree with TRBD2. Per germline, CDR1 SGHDN and CDR2 FVKESK. J was trimmed by 5 bases and V by 4 bases; bases with no gene match: 4. This CDR3 has 13 amino acids. This CDR3 is CASSPVGGETQYF. CDR3 nucleotide sequence: TGTGCCAGCAGCCCCGTCGGGGGGGAGACCCAGTACTTC. Drawing the rest from reference TRBV14 and TRBJ2-5, the complete variable domain is EAGVTQFPSHSVIEKGQTVTLRCDPISGHDNLYWYRRVMGKEIKFLLHFVKESKQDESGMPNNRFLAERTGGTYSTLKVQPAELEDSGVYFCASSPVGGETQYFGPGTRLLVL.

The genes are TRBV2 and TRBJ2-1, with TRBD2 matching 8 bases. This CDR3 has 17 amino acids. The V gene's germline CDR1 is SNHLY and CDR2 FYNNEI. J lost 0 bases, V lost 6 bases, and 10 bases had no gene match. The CDR3 nucleotides are TGTGCCAGCAGCCCTACAGAGGCGGGGGGCTCCTACAATGAGCAGTTCTTC. Encoded protein: CASSPTEAGGSYNEQFF.

The chain couples TRBV5-1 to TRBJ2-2, with D unclear. Germline V gene lookup returns CDR1 SGHRS and CDR2 YFSETQ. V lost 4 bases to trimming and J lost 0 bases, with 7 bases between them. This CDR3 spans 14 amino acids. The CDR3 loop reads CASSQDTNTGELFF. CDR3 DNA sequence: TGCGCCAGCAGCCAAGACACGAACACCGGGGAGCTGTTTTTT.

V gene TRBV18 combines with J gene TRBJ1-1; maybe TRBD1 (6 bases). The CDR3 has 14 amino acids. Trimming took 4 bases from V and 3 from J, leaving 12 bases between them. The germline gives CDR1 KGHSH, CDR2 LQKENI. DNA of the CDR3: TGTGCCAGCTCACGCGTACAGGGAGACACTGAAGCTTTCTTT. This gives the protein CASSRVQGDTEAFF.

V and J are TRBV30 and TRBJ2-2; a weak D match, TRBD2 (5 bases). CDR3 length: 13 residues. From germline, CDR1 is GTSNPN and CDR2 SVGIG (reference sequence). The ends were cut back, 2 bases at V and 4 bases at J, with 8 bases in the middle. The CDR3 nucleotides are TGTGCCTGGAGTTTCGCGGGCACCGGGGAGCTGTTTTTT. Translating it yields CAWSFAGTGELFF. Variable domain in full (rest from reference TRBV30 and TRBJ2-2): SQTIHQWPATLVQPVGSPLSLECTVEGTSNPNLYWYRQAAGRGLQLLFYSVGIGQISSEVPQNLSASRPQDRQFILSSKKLLLSDSGFYLCAWSFAGTGELFFGEGSRLTVL.

In this sample, this clone turned up a few times. The chain is built from TRBV6-5 and TRBJ1-6; 8 bases are a match to TRBD1. The CDR3 is 15 amino acids. Per the germline V gene, CDR1 is MNHEY and CDR2 is SVGAGI. With V trimmed by 4 bases and J by 7 bases, 6 bases remained unmatched. DNA of the CDR3: TGTGCCAGCAGTTCTCAGGGGGCGCGAAATTCACCCCTCCACTTT. It encodes CASSSQGARNSPLHF.

A few counts support this clone. This chain joins TRBV4-2 and TRBJ1-3, with D possibly matching TRBD1 (6 bases). V shed 0 bases and J shed 6 bases, with 9 bases lying between them. The germline V gene encodes CDR1 LGHNA and CDR2 YNFKEQ. This CDR3 contains 14 residues. CDR3: CASSQDTGTNTIYF. CDR3 sequence (DNA): TGTGCCAGCAGCCAAGACACAGGGACAAACACCATATATTTT.

The gene calls are TRBV6-4 and TRBJ2-3; no reliable D call. CDR1 MRHNA and CDR2 SNTAGT come from the germline V gene. The length of the CDR3 is 13 residues. Trimming left V 6 bases short and J 4 bases short, with 11 bases between. CDR3 coding DNA: TGTGCCAGCAGCCCAGAAGAAGCAGATACGCAGTATTTT. Amino acids: CASSPEEADTQYF.

The V gene is TRBV3-1 (or the pseudogene TRBV3-2), the J gene TRBJ1-2; D possibly corresponds to TRBD1 (5 bases). CDR3 size: 13 residues. From germline, CDR1 is LGHDT and CDR2 YNNKEL (reference sequence). The V gene lost 6 bases and the J gene lost 3 bases, with 11 bases spanning the gap. DNA for the CDR3: TGTGCCAGCAGGATGGGGGGGGACTATGGCTACACCTTC. Translation gives CASRMGGDYGYTF.

V gene TRBV7-6 combines with J gene TRBJ2-7; 12 nucleotides agree with TRBD2. This CDR3 is built from 15 residues. The V gene's germline CDR1 is SGHVS and CDR2 FNYEAQ. V was clipped by 4 bases and J by 3 bases; unmatched bases: 4. The CDR3 DNA follows: TGTGCCAGCAGCTCCGGACTAGCGGGGAACTACGAGCAGTACTTC. This translates into CASSSGLAGNYEQYF.

This clone occurred a few times. The rearrangement uses TRBV14 and TRBJ1-3; perhaps TRBD1 as D (5 bases). V lost 1 base to trimming and J lost 0 bases, with 13 bases between them. Germline V gene lookup returns CDR1 SGHDN and CDR2 FVKESK. This CDR3 contains 17 residues. The CDR3 region is CASSQVPGRYSGNTIYF. The DNA for the CDR3 is TGTGCCAGCAGCCAAGTACCAGGGCGATACTCTGGAAACACCATATATTTT.

The chain couples TRBV7-2 to TRBJ1-5, with 9 bases identical to TRBD1. The CDR3 totals 15 residues. Per germline, CDR1 SGHTA and CDR2 FQGNSA. Trimming at V came to 5 bases and at J to 6 bases, leaving 8 bases not matched to a gene. In DNA form, the CDR3 reads TGTGCCAGCAGCCTACAGGGGGCGTTAGGTCAGCCCCAGCATTTT. This codes for CASSLQGALGQPQHF. Full variable domain (outside the CDR3, taken from reference TRBV7-2 and TRBJ1-5): GAGVSQSPSNKVTEKGKDVELRCDPISGHTALYWYRQSLGQGLEFLIYFQGNSAPDKSGLPSDRFSAERTGGSVSTLTIQRTQQEDSAVYLCASSLQGALGQPQHFGDGTRLSIL.

This sequence joins TRBV30 and TRBJ2-1, with no clear D. The length of the CDR3 is 11 residues. The ends were cut back, 3 bases at V and 10 bases at J, with 10 bases in the middle. Germline V gene data show CDR1 as GTSNPN and CDR2 as SVGIG (reference sequence). The CDR3 protein is CAWSPNREQFF. The CDR3 DNA sequence: TGTGCCTGGAGCCCCAACCGGGAGCAGTTCTTC.

The chain joins TRBV19 to TRBJ2-7; 8 bases match TRBD2. Germline V CDR1 and CDR2: LNHDA, SQIVND (reference sequence). The CDR3 extends over 16 amino acids. Trimming at V came to 1 base and at J to 0 bases, leaving 5 bases not matched to a gene. CDR3 residues: CASSIGAAGASYEQYF. CDR3 bases: TGTGCCAGTAGTATAGGCGCAGCGGGAGCCTCCTACGAGCAGTACTTC. Filled out from reference TRBV19 and TRBJ2-7, the complete variable domain reads DGGITQSPKYLFRKEGQNVTLSCEQNLNHDAMYWYRQDPGQGLRLIYYSQIVNDFQKGDIAEGYSVSREKKESFPLTVTSAQKNPTAFYLCASSIGAAGASYEQYFGPGTRLTVT.

J is TRBJ1-6 and V is TRBV15, with D possibly matching TRBD1 (5 bases). Germline assignment: CDR1 LNHNV and CDR2 YYDKDF (reference sequence). This CDR3 is built from 14 residues. With 0 bases removed from V and 7 bases from J, the gap between germline ends came to 7 bases. The CDR3 reads CATSRDGGNSPLHF. CDR3 bases: TGTGCCACCAGCAGAGATGGGGGGAATTCACCCCTCCACTTT.